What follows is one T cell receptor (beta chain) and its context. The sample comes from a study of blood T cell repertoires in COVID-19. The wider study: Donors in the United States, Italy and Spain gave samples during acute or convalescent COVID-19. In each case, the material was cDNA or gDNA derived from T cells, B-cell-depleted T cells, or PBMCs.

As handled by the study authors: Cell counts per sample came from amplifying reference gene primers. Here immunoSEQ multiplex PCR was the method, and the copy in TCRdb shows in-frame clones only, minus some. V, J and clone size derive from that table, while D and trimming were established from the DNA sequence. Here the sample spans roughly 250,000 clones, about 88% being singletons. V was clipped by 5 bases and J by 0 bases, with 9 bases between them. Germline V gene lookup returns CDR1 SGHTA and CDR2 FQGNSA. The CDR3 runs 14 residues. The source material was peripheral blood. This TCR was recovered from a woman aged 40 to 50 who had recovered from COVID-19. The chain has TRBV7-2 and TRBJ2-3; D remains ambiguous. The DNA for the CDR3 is TGTGCCAGCAGCCAAGACTCTAGCACAGATACGCAGTATTTT. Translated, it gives CASSQDSSTDTQYF.